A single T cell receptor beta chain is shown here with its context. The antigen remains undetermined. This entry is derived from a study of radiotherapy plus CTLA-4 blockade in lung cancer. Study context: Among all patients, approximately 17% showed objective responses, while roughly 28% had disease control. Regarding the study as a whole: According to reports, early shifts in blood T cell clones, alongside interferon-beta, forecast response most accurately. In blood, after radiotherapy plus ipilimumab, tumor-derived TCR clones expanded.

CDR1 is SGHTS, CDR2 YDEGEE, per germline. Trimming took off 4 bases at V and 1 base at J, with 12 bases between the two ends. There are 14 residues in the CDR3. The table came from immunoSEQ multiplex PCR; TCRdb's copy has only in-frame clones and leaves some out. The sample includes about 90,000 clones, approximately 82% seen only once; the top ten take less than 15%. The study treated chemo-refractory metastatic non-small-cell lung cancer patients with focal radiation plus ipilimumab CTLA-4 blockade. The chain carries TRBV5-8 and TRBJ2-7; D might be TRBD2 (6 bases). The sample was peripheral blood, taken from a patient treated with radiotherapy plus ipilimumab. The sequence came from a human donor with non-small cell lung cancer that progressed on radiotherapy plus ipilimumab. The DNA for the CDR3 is TGTGCCAGCAGCCGGGGGAGCGGGTCCTACGAGCAGTACTTC. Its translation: CASSRGSGSYEQYF.